Given below is one T cell receptor (beta chain) in context. Antigen unknown. These data come from a study of blood T cells in healthy people across ages. The CDR3 length is 14 residues. Trimming removed 6 bases from V and 0 bases from J; junction bases left unmatched: 3. Germline CDR1 reads PRHDT; CDR2 reads FYEKMQ (reference sequence). Combining a sample-barcoded 5' primer with a J-beta primer mix, a second PCR ran for roughly 6 to 12 cycles. In TCRdb, the 5' RACE reads were re-called with MiXCR into one record per CDR3 protein. The sample has over a million distinct CDR3 sequences; 20% to 25% are singletons. Notes on the study in general: Researchers deemed the diversity estimates from one million T cells underestimates.

The sample was also reused in another study, on T cells of mothers and their children. That report adds: Healthy Caucasian mothers, a few in number, and their six children were the donors. A slight, non-significant increase in overlap was found for related mother-child pairs relative to unrelated pairs.

The J gene is TRBJ2-7, the V gene TRBV13; TRBD2 aligns across 9 bases. The receptor was isolated from a girl aged 2 to 10 in good health. The sequenced sample consisted of blood. The CDR3 reads CASRRSGSSYEQYF. CDR3 nucleotides: TGTGCCAGCAGACGTAGCGGGAGCTCCTACGAGCAGTACTTC.